The entry that follows covers one T cell receptor beta chain sequence. This specimen belongs to a study of T cell changes during pregnancy in multiple sclerosis. Profiling relied on immunoSEQ multiplex PCR, and the TCRdb table lists in-frame clones only, not all of them. The data show some 110,000 clones, around nine tenths seen once. This specimen consisted of peripheral blood, obtained in the third trimester of pregnancy. This TCR was recovered from a female donor with multiple sclerosis, enrolled in a pregnancy study.

Here the CDR3 DNA reads TGTGCCAGCAGCTTGGTGGGACAGGGGACTAACTATGGCTACACCTTC. Encoded protein: CASSLVGQGTNYGYTF. The gene calls are TRBV5-6 and TRBJ1-2, with 10 bases that match TRBD1. The CDR3 covers 16 residues. J was trimmed by 0 bases and V by 0 bases; bases with no gene match: 2. Germline values: CDR1 SGHDT, CDR2 YYEEEE.